This T cell receptor (beta chain) comes out of a study of blood T cell repertoires in COVID-19. In the study overall: The samples span acute and convalescent COVID-19 from the United States, Italy and Spain. T cells, B-cell-depleted T cells, or PBMCs provided the cDNA or gDNA that served as material.

Per the study methods: From reference gene primer amplification, estimates of nucleated cell counts were derived. Produced via immunoSEQ multiplex PCR; TCRdb's table is partial and in-frame only. That table is the source of V, J and clone size, and D and trimming were worked out from the DNA. Here the sample spans about 240,000 clones, 80% to 90% being singletons. CDR3 length: 14 residues. Looked up from germline, CDR1 is KGHDR and CDR2 is SFDVKD. J lost 5 bases, V lost 5 bases, and 7 bases had no gene match. The TCR comes from a woman in her 70s with acute or convalescent COVID-19. This chain connects TRBV24-1 to TRBJ2-5, with 7 bases matching TRBD2. Sequencing input: peripheral blood. The CDR3 DNA sequence: TGTGCCACCAGTGCATCAAGAGCGGGGGAGACCCAGTACTTC. Its protein is CATSASRAGETQYF.